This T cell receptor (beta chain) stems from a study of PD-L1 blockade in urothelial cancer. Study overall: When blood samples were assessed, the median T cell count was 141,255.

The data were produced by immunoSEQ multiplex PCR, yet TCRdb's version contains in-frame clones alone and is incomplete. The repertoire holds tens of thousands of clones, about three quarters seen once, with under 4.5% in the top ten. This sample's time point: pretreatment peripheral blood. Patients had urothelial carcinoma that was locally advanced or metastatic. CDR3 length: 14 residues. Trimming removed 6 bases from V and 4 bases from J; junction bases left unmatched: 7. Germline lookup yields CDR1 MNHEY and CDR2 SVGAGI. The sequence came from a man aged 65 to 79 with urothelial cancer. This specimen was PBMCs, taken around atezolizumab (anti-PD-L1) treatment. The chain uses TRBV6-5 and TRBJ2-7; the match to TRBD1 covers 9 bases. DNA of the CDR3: TGTGCCAGCAGACGTCCCGGGACAGGGTACGAGCAGTACTTC. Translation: CASRRPGTGYEQYF.